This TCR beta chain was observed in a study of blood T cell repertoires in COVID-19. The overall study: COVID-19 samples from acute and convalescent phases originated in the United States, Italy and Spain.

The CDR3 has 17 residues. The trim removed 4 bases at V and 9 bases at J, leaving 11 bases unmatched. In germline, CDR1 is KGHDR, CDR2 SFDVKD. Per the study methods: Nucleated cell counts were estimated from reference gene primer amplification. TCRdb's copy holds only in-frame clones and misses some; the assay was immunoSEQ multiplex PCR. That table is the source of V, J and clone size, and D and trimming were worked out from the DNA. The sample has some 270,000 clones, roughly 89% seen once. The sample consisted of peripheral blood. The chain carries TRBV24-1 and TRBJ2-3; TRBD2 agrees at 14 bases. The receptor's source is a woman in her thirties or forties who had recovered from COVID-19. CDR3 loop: CATSDFGTSGRFVTQYF. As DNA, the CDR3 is TGTGCCACCAGTGACTTCGGGACTAGCGGGAGATTTGTGACGCAGTATTTT.